These 19 T cell receptor beta chains were sequenced from one sample in a study of blood T cell repertoires in COVID-19. TCRdb keeps only in-frame clones here, not all; method: immunoSEQ multiplex PCR. Of approximately 20,000 clones in the sample, 80% to 90% were seen once. The sample was peripheral blood. These receptors were obtained from a human donor in a cohort sampled during active COVID-19.

The V call is TRBV3-1 (or the pseudogene TRBV3-2), the J call TRBJ2-5; unclear D gene. The CDR3 sequence is 13 residues long. Germline V gene data show CDR1 as LGHDT and CDR2 as YNNKEL (reference sequence). Trimming took off 3 bases at V and 1 base at J, with 6 bases between the two ends. The CDR3 here is CASSQHTQETQYF. The CDR3 DNA sequence: TGTGCCAGCAGCCAGCACACCCAAGAGACCCAGTACTTC.

V gene TRBV5-1 combines with J gene TRBJ1-5, with D maybe TRBD1 (5 bases). V gave up 4 bases and J gave up 0 bases, with 14 bases separating them. The germline CDR1 and CDR2 sequences are SGHRS and YFSETQ. The CDR3 sequence is 16 residues long. The CDR3 is CASSNQGSGSNQPQHF. The CDR3 DNA follows: TGCGCCAGCAGCAATCAGGGAAGTGGTAGCAATCAGCCCCAGCATTTT.

A note on this clone: The junction and the germline gene differ at one end; a read error may be behind it. The rearrangement links TRBV19 to TRBJ1-5; 9 bases align to TRBD1. This CDR3 has 17 residues. Germline CDR1 and CDR2: LNHDA and SQIVND (reference sequence). CDR3 DNA: TGTGCCAGTAGTATTGAGGACAGGGGTCCCGATCGTCGGCCCCGGCATTTT. Protein: CASSIEDRGPDRRPRHF.

The chain uses TRBV5-1 and TRBJ2-7, with 7 positions matching TRBD2. The junction had 15 bases not matched to a gene; V was cut back by 4 bases and J by 5 bases. Germline V gives CDR1 SGHRS, CDR2 YFSETQ. The CDR3 has 16 amino acids. The CDR3 DNA reads TGCGCCAGCAGCCCCCCTATTTGGGAGGGCCCAGACGAGCAGTACTTC. As protein: CASSPPIWEGPDEQYF.

The chain joins TRBV3-1 (or the pseudogene TRBV3-2) to TRBJ1-2; no reliable D call. Germline lookup yields CDR1 LGHDT and CDR2 YNNKEL (reference sequence). The CDR3 has 14 amino acids. The V and J ends lost 0 bases and 7 bases respectively, with 12 bases between them. The CDR3: CASSQDHGGPGYTF. The CDR3 DNA is TGTGCCAGCAGCCAAGATCATGGAGGTCCTGGCTACACCTTC.

This sequence joins TRBV6-6 and TRBJ1-1, with D perhaps matching TRBD1 (5 bases). Per germline, CDR1 MNHNY and CDR2 SVGAGI (reference sequence). V lost 2 bases to trimming and J lost 5 bases, with 12 bases between them. The CDR3 totals 14 residues. The CDR3 sequence: CASSYQEGLTEAFF. Written as DNA, the CDR3 is TGTGCCAGCAGTTACCAGGAGGGACTGACTGAAGCTTTCTTT.

The chain employs TRBV9 and TRBJ2-2; 8 bases line up with TRBD2. The CDR3 loop spans 18 amino acids. CDR1 and CDR2 from the germline V gene are SGDLS and YYNGEE. The ends lost 0 bases at V and 1 base at J; junction bases unmatched: 8. The DNA for the CDR3 is TGTGCCAGCAGCGTAGGCCCCCAGAGCGGGAGGAACACCGGGGAGCTGTTTTTT. Amino acid sequence: CASSVGPQSGRNTGELFF. The full variable domain, rest sourced from reference TRBV9 and TRBJ2-2, is DSGVTQTPKHLITATGQRVTLRCSPRSGDLSVYWYQQSLDQGLQFLIQYYNGEERAKGNILERFSAQQFPDLHSELNLSSLELGDSALYFCASSVGPQSGRNTGELFFGEGSRLTVL.

The CDR3 sequence is CATGGQGKNIQYF. CDR3 coding DNA: TGTGCCACTGGGGGACAGGGTAAAAACATTCAGTACTTC. The rearrangement joins TRBV2 to TRBJ2-4; 9 bases align to TRBD1. Germline values: CDR1 SNHLY, CDR2 FYNNEI. This CDR3 is built from 13 residues. With V trimmed by 10 bases and J by 4 bases, 5 bases remained unmatched.

V is TRBV9 and J is TRBJ1-1; D might be TRBD1 (5 bases). Germline assignment: CDR1 SGDLS and CDR2 YYNGEE. V lost 2 bases and J lost 1, with 6 bases in between. There are 13 residues in the CDR3. CDR3 protein: CASSVDRNTEAFF. The DNA of the CDR3 is TGTGCCAGCAGCGTCGACAGGAACACTGAAGCTTTCTTT.

CDR3 DNA: TGTGCCAGCAGTTTATCGGGTCGGGTGCTATACGAGCAGTACTTC. Its translation: CASSLSGRVLYEQYF. The rearrangement uses TRBV27 and TRBJ2-7; D uncertain. CDR1 is MNHEY and CDR2 is SMNVEV in the germline V gene (reference sequence). The CDR3 has 15 residues. Deletions cut 0 bases from V and 4 bases from J, with 13 bases between.

The gene calls are TRBV20-1 and TRBJ2-3, with a tentative D call TRBD1 (6 bases). Germline lookup yields CDR1 DFQATT and CDR2 SNEGSKA (reference sequence). CDR3 size: 14 residues. Trimming left V 3 bases short and J 0 bases short, with 10 bases between. The CDR3 DNA follows: TGCAGTGCTAGTGGGGGACACAGCACAGATACGCAGTATTTT. This codes for CSASGGHSTDTQYF.

The chain couples TRBV2 to TRBJ2-1, with 9 bases identical to TRBD1. With V trimmed by 5 bases and J by 6 bases, 8 bases remained unmatched. Germline CDR1 and CDR2: SNHLY and FYNNEI. This CDR3 has 15 amino acids. CDR3 sequence reads: CASSPDRQGVNEQFF. In nucleotides, the CDR3 is TGTGCCAGCAGTCCCGACCGACAGGGGGTCAATGAGCAGTTCTTC.

The chain combines TRBV5-6 with TRBJ2-5, with D perhaps matching TRBD1 (5 bases). V was pared by 2 bases and J by 0 bases, with 11 bases between. The CDR3 contains 15 residues. The germline V gene encodes CDR1 SGHDT and CDR2 YYEEEE. CDR3 nucleotide sequence: TGTGCCAGCAGCTTCAACCCAGGGAACCAAGAGACCCAGTACTTC. It specifies CASSFNPGNQETQYF.

The chain joins TRBV5-5 to TRBJ2-1; TRBD2 might be the D (6 bases). CDR3 size: 14 residues. From germline, CDR1 is SGHKS and CDR2 YYEKEE (reference sequence). Trimming shortened V by 7 bases and J by 3 bases, and 14 bases separated the two germline ends. The chain's CDR3 is CASLRDSSYNEQFF. DNA for the CDR3: TGTGCCAGCCTCCGGGACTCCAGCTACAATGAGCAGTTCTTC.

The J gene is TRBJ2-5, the V gene TRBV10-3; TRBD1 matches at 10 bases. The V gene's germline CDR1 is ENHRY and CDR2 SYGVKD. The CDR3 is made up of 15 amino acids. J lost 1 base, V lost 6 bases, and 5 bases had no gene match. The CDR3 loop reads CAIRDRDRGQETQYF. The CDR3 nucleotides read TGTGCCATCAGAGACCGGGACAGGGGCCAAGAGACCCAGTACTTC.

The rearrangement uses TRBV7-9 and TRBJ1-4; TRBD1 might be the D (5 bases). Trimming took off 4 bases at V and 0 bases at J, with 9 bases between the two ends. The CDR3 consists of 15 residues. CDR1 is SEHNR and CDR2 is FQNEAQ in the germline V gene (reference sequence). The CDR3: CASSSQGPTNEKLFF. CDR3 nucleotides: TGTGCCAGCAGCTCTCAGGGTCCAACTAATGAAAAACTGTTTTTT. The full variable domain, in which reference TRBV7-9 and TRBJ1-4 provide the parts outside the CDR3, is DTGVSQNPRHKITKRGQNVTFRCDPISEHNRLYWYRQTLGQGPEFLTYFQNEAQLEKSRLLSDRFSAERPKGSFSTLEIQRTEQGDSAMYLCASSSQGPTNEKLFFGSGTQLSVL.

The V and J genes are TRBV11-1 and TRBJ1-2; perhaps TRBD1 as D (5 bases). The germline V and J ends were trimmed by 6 bases and 6 bases, with 11 bases remaining between them. The length of the CDR3 is 12 residues. CDR1 and CDR2 from the germline V gene are SGHAT and FQDESV (reference sequence). The CDR3 DNA sequence: TGTGCCAGCAGGATGGGACTGGATGGCTACACCTTC. Translation gives CASRMGLDGYTF.

The chain combines TRBV5-1 with TRBJ2-3, with D unresolved. Per the germline V gene, CDR1 is SGHRS and CDR2 is YFSETQ. This CDR3 spans 14 amino acids. Deletions cut 2 bases from V and 0 bases from J, with 7 bases between. The CDR3 spells CASSLTPSTDTQYF. The CDR3 DNA reads TGCGCCAGCAGCTTAACACCTAGCACAGATACGCAGTATTTT.

The chain is built from TRBV28 and TRBJ1-3, with 8 bases fitting TRBD1. Germline trimming cut 5 bases from V and 1 base from J; bases unmatched to any gene: 13. Germline CDR1 and CDR2: MDHEN and SYDVKM. The CDR3 totals 18 residues. The CDR3 loop reads CASSTRDRRTYSGNTIYF. The CDR3 DNA reads as TGTGCCAGCAGTACCCGGGACAGGAGAACCTATTCTGGAAACACCATATATTTT.